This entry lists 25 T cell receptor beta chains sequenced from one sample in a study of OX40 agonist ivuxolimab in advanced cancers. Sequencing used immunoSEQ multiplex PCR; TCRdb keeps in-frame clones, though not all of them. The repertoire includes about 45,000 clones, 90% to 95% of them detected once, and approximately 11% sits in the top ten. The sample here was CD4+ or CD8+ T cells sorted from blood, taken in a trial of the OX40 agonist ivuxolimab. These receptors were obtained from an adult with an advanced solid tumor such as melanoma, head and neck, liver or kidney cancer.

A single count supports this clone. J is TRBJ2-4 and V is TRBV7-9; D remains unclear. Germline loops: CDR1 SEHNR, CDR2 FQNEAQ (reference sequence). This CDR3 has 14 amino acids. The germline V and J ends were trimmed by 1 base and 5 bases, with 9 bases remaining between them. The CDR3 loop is CASSLGSPQNIQYF. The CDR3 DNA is TGTGCCAGCAGCTTAGGTTCCCCGCAAAACATTCAGTACTTC.

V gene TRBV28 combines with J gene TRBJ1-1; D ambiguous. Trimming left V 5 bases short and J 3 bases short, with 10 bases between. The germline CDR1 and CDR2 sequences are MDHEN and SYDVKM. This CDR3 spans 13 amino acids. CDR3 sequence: CASSPSLDTEAFF. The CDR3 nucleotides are TGTGCCAGCAGTCCGTCCCTGGACACTGAAGCTTTCTTT.

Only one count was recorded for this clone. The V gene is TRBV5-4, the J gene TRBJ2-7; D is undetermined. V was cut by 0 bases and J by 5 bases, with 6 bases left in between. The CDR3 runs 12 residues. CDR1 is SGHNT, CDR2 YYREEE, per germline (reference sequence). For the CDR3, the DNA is TGTGCCAGCAGCTTGGGGCAGAACGAGCAGTACTTC. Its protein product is CASSLGQNEQYF.

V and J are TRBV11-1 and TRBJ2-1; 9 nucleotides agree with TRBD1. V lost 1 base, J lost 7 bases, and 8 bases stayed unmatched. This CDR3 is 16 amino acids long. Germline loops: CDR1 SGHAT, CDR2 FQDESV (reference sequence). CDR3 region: CASSLGRDRARNEQFF. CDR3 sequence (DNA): TGTGCCAGCAGCTTAGGACGGGACAGGGCAAGGAATGAGCAGTTCTTC. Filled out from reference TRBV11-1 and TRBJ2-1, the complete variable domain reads EAEVAQSPRYKITEKSQAVAFWCDPISGHATLYWYRQILGQGPELLVQFQDESVVDDSQLPKDRFSAERLKGVDSTLKIQPAELGDSAMYLCASSLGRDRARNEQFFGPGTRLTVL.

The CDR3 region is CASSSKAYEQYF. CDR3 sequence (DNA): TGTGCCAGCAGCTCCAAGGCCTACGAGCAGTACTTC. The chain links TRBV7-9 to TRBJ2-7; no firm D call. Germline CDR1 is SEHNR and CDR2 is FQNEAQ (reference sequence). The CDR3 has 12 amino acids. V was clipped by 4 bases and J by 2 bases, with 6 bases between them. The full variable domain, completed using reference TRBV7-9 and TRBJ2-7, is DTGVSQNPRHKITKRGQNVTFRCDPISEHNRLYWYRQTLGQGPEFLTYFQNEAQLEKSRLLSDRFSAERPKGSFSTLEIQRTEQGDSAMYLCASSSKAYEQYFGPGTRLTVT.

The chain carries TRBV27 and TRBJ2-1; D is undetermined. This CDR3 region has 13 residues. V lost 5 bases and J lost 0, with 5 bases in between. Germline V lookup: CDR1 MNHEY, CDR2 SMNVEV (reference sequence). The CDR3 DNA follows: TGTGCCAGCAGTATGCGCTCCTACAATGAGCAGTTCTTC. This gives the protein CASSMRSYNEQFF.

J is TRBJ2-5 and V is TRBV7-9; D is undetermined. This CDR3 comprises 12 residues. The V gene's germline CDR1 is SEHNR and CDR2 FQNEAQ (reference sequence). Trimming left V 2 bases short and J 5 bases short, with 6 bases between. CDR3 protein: CASSLYSETQYF. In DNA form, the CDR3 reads TGTGCCAGCAGCTTATATTCGGAGACCCAGTACTTC.

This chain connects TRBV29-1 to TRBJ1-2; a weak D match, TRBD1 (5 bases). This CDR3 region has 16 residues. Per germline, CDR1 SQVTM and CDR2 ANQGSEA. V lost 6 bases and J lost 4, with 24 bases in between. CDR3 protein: CSVENGQGHLVYGYTF. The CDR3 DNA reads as TGCAGCGTGGAGAACGGCCAGGGCCACCTTGTCTATGGCTACACCTTC.

The CDR3 region is CASSYGTGHYEQYF. CDR3 coding DNA: TGTGCCAGCAGTTACGGGACAGGTCACTACGAGCAGTACTTC. The chain is built from TRBV27 and TRBJ2-7; 8 nucleotides line up with TRBD1. The CDR3 loop spans 14 amino acids. J was trimmed by 3 bases and V by 4 bases; bases with no gene match: 5. Germline CDR1 is MNHEY and CDR2 is SMNVEV (reference sequence).

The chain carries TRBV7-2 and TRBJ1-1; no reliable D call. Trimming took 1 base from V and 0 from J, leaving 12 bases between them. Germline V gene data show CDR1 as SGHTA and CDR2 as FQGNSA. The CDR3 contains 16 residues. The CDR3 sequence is CASSLGFTPLNTEAFF. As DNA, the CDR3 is TGTGCCAGCAGCTTAGGTTTTACACCCTTGAACACTGAAGCTTTCTTT.

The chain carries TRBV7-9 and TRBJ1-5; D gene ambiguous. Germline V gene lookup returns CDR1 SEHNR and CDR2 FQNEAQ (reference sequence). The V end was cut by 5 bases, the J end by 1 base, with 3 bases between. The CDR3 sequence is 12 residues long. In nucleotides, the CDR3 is TGTGCCAGCAGCACAAGCAATCAGCCCCAGCATTTT. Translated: CASSTSNQPQHF.

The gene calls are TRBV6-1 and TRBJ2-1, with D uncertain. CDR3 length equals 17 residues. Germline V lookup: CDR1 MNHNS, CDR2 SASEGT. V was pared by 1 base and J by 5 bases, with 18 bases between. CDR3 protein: CASSEVVRLESDNEQFF. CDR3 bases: TGTGCCAGCAGTGAAGTAGTTAGGCTAGAATCCGACAATGAGCAGTTCTTC.

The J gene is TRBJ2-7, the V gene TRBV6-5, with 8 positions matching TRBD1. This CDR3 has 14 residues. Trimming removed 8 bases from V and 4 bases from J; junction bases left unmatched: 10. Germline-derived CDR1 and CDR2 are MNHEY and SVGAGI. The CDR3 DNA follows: TGTGCCAGCGGACCGGGACAGGTCGATTACGAGCAGTACTTC. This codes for CASGPGQVDYEQYF.

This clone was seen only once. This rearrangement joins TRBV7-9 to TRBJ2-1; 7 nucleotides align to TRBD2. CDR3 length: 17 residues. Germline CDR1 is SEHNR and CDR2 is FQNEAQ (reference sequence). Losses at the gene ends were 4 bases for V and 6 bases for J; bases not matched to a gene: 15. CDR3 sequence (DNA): TGTGCCAGCAGCTACCGCCTCCGGGCTAGCGGCCGCAATGAGCAGTTCTTC. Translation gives CASSYRLRASGRNEQFF.

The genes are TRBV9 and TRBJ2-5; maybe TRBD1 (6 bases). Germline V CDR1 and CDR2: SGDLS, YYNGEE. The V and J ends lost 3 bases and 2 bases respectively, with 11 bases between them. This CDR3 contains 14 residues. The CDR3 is CASSATGNQETQYF. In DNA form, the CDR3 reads TGTGCCAGCAGCGCTACAGGGAATCAAGAGACCCAGTACTTC.

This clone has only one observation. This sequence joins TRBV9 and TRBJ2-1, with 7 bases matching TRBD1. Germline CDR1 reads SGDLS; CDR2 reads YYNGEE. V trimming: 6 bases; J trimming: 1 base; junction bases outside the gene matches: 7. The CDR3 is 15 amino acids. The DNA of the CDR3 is TGTGCCAGCACCAAGGGGGCCCCGTCCTACAATGAGCAGTTCTTC. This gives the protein CASTKGAPSYNEQFF.

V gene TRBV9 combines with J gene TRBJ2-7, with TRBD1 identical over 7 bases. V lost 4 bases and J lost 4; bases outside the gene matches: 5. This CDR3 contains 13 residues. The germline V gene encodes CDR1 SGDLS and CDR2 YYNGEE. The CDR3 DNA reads TGTGCCAGCAGCCTACGGGACAGATACGAGCAGTACTTC. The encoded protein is CASSLRDRYEQYF.

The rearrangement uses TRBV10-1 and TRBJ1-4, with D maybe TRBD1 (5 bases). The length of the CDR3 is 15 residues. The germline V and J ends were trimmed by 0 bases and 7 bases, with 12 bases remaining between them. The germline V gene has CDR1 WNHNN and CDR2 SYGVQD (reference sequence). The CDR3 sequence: CASSESGGGSEKLFF. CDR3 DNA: TGCGCCAGCAGTGAGTCAGGCGGGGGTAGTGAAAAACTGTTTTTT.

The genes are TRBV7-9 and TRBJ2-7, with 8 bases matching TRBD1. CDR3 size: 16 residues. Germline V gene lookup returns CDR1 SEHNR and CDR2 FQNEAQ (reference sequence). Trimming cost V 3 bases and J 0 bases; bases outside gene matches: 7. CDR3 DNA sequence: TGTGCCAGCAGCTTCCTGGGACAGGACCACTCCTACGAGCAGTACTTC. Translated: CASSFLGQDHSYEQYF.

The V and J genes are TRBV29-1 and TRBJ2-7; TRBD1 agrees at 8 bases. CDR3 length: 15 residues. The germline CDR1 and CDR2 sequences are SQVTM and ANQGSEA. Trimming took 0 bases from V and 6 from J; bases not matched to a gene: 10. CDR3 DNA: TGCAGCGTTGAAGAAGGTTCAGGGGGCTTGAGCGAGCAGTACTTC. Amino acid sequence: CSVEEGSGGLSEQYF.

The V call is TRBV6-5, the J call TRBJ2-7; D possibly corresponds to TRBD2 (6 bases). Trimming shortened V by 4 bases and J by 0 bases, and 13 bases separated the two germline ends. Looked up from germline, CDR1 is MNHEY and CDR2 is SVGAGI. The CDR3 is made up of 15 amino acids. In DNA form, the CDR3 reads TGTGCCAGCAGTTCTCTAGCGAACAGCTCCTACGAGCAGTACTTC. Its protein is CASSSLANSSYEQYF.

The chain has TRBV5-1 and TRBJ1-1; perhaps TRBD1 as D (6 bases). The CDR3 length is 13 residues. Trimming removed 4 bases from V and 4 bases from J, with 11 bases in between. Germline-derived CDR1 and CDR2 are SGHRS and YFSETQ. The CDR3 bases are TGCGCCAGCAGCCAGGGGCTGGCCACTGAAGCTTTCTTT. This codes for CASSQGLATEAFF.

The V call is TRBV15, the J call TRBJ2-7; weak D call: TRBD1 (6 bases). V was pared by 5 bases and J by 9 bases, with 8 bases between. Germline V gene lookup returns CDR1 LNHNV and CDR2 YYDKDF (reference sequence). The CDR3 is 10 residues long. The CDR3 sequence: CATSPGVQYF. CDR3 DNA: TGTGCCACCAGCCCAGGGGTGCAGTACTTC.

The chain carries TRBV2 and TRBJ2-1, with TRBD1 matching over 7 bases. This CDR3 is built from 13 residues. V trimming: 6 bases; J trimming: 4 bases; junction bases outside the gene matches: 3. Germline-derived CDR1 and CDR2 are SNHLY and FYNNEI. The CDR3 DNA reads TGTGCCAGCAGGACAGGGTTATACAATGAGCAGTTCTTC. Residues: CASRTGLYNEQFF.

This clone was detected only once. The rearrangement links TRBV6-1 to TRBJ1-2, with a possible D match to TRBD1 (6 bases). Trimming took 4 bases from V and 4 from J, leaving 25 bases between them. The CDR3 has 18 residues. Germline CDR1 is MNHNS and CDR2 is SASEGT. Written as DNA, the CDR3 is TGTGCCAGCAGTGTACCCCCAGGGGAAGCTTCAGAAGGCTATGGCTACACCTTC. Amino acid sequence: CASSVPPGEASEGYGYTF.